This T cell receptor beta chain was obtained from a study of beta chain features in type 1 diabetes. Study in general: Patient and healthy donor groups were alike in age, gender and cell yields.

A word on this clone: The target antigen is unknown.

Study results and limitations: TCRB CDR3s were moderately but significantly shorter in Type 1 diabetes patients in all four CD4+ subsets. Whether TCRB rearrangement is influenced by HLA type went unresolved here.

The CDR3 length is 13 residues. Trimming took off 0 bases at V and 9 bases at J, with 12 bases between the two ends. In germline, CDR1 is GTSNPN, CDR2 SVGIG (reference sequence). What was sequenced were expressed TCRB transcripts, since all of the isolated RNA had been reverse transcribed. The table came from immunoSEQ multiplex PCR; TCRdb's copy has only in-frame clones and leaves some out. Of around 250,000 clones in the sample, around 65% were seen once. The source material was naive CD4+ T cells from blood. The receptor was derived from a man aged 25-40 years in good health. This chain links TRBV30 with TRBJ2-1; no clear D gene. DNA for the CDR3: TGTGCCTGGAGTGTACAGCCTGGCGGTGAGCAGTTCTTC. Its translation is CAWSVQPGGEQFF.